This TCR beta chain was found in a study of blood T cell repertoires in COVID-19. In the study overall: T cells, B-cell-depleted T cells, or PBMCs provided the cDNA or gDNA that served as material.

CDR3 length: 14 residues. Looked up from germline, CDR1 is MNHEY and CDR2 is SMNVEV (reference sequence). V was clipped by 1 base and J by 1 base, with 7 bases between them. The age range of participants was about 18 to 95 years, with residence in some 25 US areas. Produced via immunoSEQ multiplex PCR; TCRdb's table is partial and in-frame only. The repertoire consists of roughly 400,000 clones, with around 87% occurring once and the leading ten covering 0.9% to 1.2%. The sequencing sample was made of PBMCs or T cells enriched from blood (not recorded which). The chain combines TRBV27 with TRBJ1-1; no clear D gene. The TCR comes from a man aged 25 to 45 who had recovered from COVID-19. In nucleotides, the CDR3 is TGTGCCAGCAGTTTATTGGGCCCGAACACTGAAGCTTTCTTT. Translating it yields CASSLLGPNTEAFF.